This T cell receptor (beta chain) appears in the sequencing data of a study of T-cell reconstitution after alpha-beta-depleted transplantation in children. This clonotype was seen only a few times. The antigen remains undetermined. CDR1 and CDR2 (germline): MNHEY, SVGEGT. The CDR3 covers 15 residues. J lost 3 bases, V lost 7 bases, and 7 bases had no gene match. The study, taken as a whole, reports: T-cell counts and diversity were attributed mostly to newly produced T cells one year after transplant. Surviving recipient T cells and thymic progenitors produced the high day-60 TCRbeta diversity seen in some patients. Expanded graft clones, several hundred of them, were reportedly the source of alpha-beta T cells about two months after transplant.

Using unique molecular identifiers, the investigators prepared the TCRbeta library. TCRdb fed the PCR reads into MiXCR, producing one record per CDR3 protein. The sample yields some 840,000 distinct CDR3 sequences, roughly 15% seen once. Specimen: PBMCs, mostly from graft donor cells, collected 360 days after TCRalphabeta/CD19-depleted stem cell transplant. This receptor was obtained from a male patient aged 10 to 17 who had a stem cell transplant for acute lymphoblastic leukemia, so the T cells may come from the graft donor. The chain links TRBV6-2 or TRBV6-3 to TRBJ2-7; 12 bases match TRBD2. The CDR3 DNA reads TGTGCCAGCAACCCGACTAGCGGGAGTCGCTACGAGCAGTACTTC. It yields the protein CASNPTSGSRYEQYF.